This T cell receptor (beta chain) was identified in a study of identical twins. The study's findings and limits: Researchers reported weaker excess twin sharing in beta out-of-frame sequences. Fewer insertions marked abundant cord blood beta clonotypes; young adult naive trended weakly, memory not at all. Invariant MAIT and iNKT cells are populations that could partly confound zero-insertion analyses.

The CDR3 has 13 amino acids. CDR1 SQVTM and CDR2 ANQGSEA come from the germline V gene. The ends were cut back, 4 bases at V and 3 bases at J, with 12 bases in the middle. A single record per CDR3 protein comes from TCRdb applying MiXCR to the 5' RACE reads. The data show roughly 240,000 distinct CDR3 sequences, 7% to 8.5% seen once. This clonotype has ten or more counts. The antigen is undetermined. This same sample was also taken into another study, of yellow fever vaccine responses in identical twins.

The gene calls are TRBV29-1 and TRBJ1-1; weak D call: TRBD1 (6 bases). The sequenced sample was CD8+ T cells sorted from blood. This sequence was found in a woman aged 18-29 years in good health. Written as DNA, the CDR3 is TGCAGCGTTGTTACAGGGATGGACACTGAAGCTTTCTTT. Translating gives CSVVTGMDTEAFF.